This TCR beta chain is from a study of T-cell reconstitution after alpha-beta-depleted transplantation in children. General study results and limits: A year had passed since transplant, and T-cell counts and diversity by then came mostly from newly produced T cells. Several hundred graft clones that had expanded were reportedly the source of alpha-beta T cells about two months after transplant.

This clonotype was recorded at least ten times. Its antigen is undetermined. Deletions cut 3 bases from V and 2 bases from J, with 17 bases between. The germline gives CDR1 MNHEY, CDR2 SMNVEV (reference sequence). The length of the CDR3 is 17 residues. Researchers prepared the TCRbeta library using unique molecular identifiers, the study reports. TCRdb passed the PCR reads through MiXCR, listing each CDR3 protein once. The sample comprises about 240,000 distinct CDR3 sequences, roughly 25% of which are singletons, and about 2.8% rests with the top ten. Sequenced material: PBMCs, taken before TCRalphabeta/CD19-depleted stem cell transplant. The gene calls are TRBV27 and TRBJ2-1; tentatively, D is TRBD1 (6 bases). This TCR came from a girl aged 2-10 years with Fanconi anemia, due to receive a stem cell transplant. The CDR3 bases are TGTGCCAGCAGTTTGGGGGCCGGGACCAATCCCTACAATGAGCAGTTCTTC. Encoded protein: CASSLGAGTNPYNEQFF.